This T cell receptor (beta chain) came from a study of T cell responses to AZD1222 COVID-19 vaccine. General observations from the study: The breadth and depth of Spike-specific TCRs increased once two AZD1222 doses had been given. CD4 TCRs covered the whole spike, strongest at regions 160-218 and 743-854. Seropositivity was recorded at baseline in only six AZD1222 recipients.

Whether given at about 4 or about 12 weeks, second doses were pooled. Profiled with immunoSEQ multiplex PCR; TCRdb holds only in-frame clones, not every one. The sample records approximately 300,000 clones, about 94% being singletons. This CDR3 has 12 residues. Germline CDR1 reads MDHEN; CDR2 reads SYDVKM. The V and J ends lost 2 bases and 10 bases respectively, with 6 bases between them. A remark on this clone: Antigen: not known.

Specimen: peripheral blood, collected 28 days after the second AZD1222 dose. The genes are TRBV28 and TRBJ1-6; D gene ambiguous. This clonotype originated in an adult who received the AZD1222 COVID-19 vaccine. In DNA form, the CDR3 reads TGTGCCAGCAGTTTACAGAGCTCACCCCTCCACTTT. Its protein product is CASSLQSSPLHF. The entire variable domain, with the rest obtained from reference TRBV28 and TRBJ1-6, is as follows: DVKVTQSSRYLVKRTGEKVFLECVQDMDHENMFWYRQDPGLGLRLIYFSYDVKMKEKGDIPEGYSVSREKKERFSLILESASTNQTSMYLCASSLQSSPLHFGNGTRLTVT.